This TCR beta chain was profiled in a study of shared clonotypes between healthy human individuals. Study-wide points: Represented diversity (both genetic and exposure-history) was limited by the small number of donors. Rarefaction showed sorted-subset sequencing was incomplete despite large depth. With a few donors compared, approximately 5% of naive CD4 clonotypes were shared.

For this clone: The antigen remains unidentified.

Trimming removed 5 bases at V and 7 bases at J, with 15 bases between. CDR1 is SGHTA, CDR2 FQGNSA, per germline. The CDR3 length is 13 residues. Profiling relied on immunoSEQ multiplex PCR, and the TCRdb table lists in-frame clones only, not all of them. The sample has about 2.4 million clones; under 95% are singletons. This rearrangement joins TRBV7-2 to TRBJ2-7, with D possibly TRBD2 on 5 matching bases. The TCR sequence derives from a young man in good health. Some clones in this sample may be carry-over from other donors' samples. Sequenced: naive CD4+ T cells from PBMCs. The subset was: CD45RA+ positively selected. CDR3 loop: CASSPRRTQEQYF. The DNA of the CDR3 is TGTGCCAGCAGCCCCCGCCGGACTCAGGAGCAGTACTTC.